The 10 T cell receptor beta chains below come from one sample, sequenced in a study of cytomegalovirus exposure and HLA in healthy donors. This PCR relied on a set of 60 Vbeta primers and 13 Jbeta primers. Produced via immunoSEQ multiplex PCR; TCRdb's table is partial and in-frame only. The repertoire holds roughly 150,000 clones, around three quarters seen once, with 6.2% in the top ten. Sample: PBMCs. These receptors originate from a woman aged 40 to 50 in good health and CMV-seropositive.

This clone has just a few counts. DNA for the CDR3: TGCGCCAGCAGCCCAAGGGGACTAGCGGGTTTCCCCTACGAGCAGTACTTC. This gives the protein CASSPRGLAGFPYEQYF. The chain combines TRBV5-1 with TRBJ2-7; 12 nucleotides agree with TRBD2. Per the germline V gene, CDR1 is SGHRS and CDR2 is YFSETQ. V shed 4 bases and J 2 bases; nucleotides not matched to a gene: 10. The CDR3 totals 17 residues. Variable domain in full (rest from reference TRBV5-1 and TRBJ2-7): KAGVTQTPRYLIKTRGQQVTLSCSPISGHRSVSWYQQTPGQGLQFLFEYFSETQRNKGNFPGRFSGRQFSNSRSEMNVSTLELGDSALYLCASSPRGLAGFPYEQYFGPGTRLTVT.

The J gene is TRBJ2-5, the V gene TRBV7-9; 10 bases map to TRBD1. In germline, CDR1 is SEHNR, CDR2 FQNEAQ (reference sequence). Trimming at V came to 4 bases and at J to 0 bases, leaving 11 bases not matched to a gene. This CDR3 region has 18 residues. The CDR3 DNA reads TGTGCCAGCAGCTCTCGATTCCCGGGACAGGGGTACCAAGAGACCCAGTACTTC. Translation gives CASSSRFPGQGYQETQYF.

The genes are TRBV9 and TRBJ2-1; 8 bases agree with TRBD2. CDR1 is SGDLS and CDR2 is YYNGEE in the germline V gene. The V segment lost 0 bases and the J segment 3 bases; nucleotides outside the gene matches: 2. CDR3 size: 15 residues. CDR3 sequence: CASSVGREVYNEQFF. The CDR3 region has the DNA TGTGCCAGCAGCGTAGGGCGGGAGGTCTACAATGAGCAGTTCTTC.

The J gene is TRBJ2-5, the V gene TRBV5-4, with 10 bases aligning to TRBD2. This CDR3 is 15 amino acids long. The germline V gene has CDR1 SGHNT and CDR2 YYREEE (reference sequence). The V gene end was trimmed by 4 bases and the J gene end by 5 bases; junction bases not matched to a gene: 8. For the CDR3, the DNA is TGTGCCAGCAGCCCCGCGGGACTAGCGAGGGAGACCCAGTACTTC. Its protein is CASSPAGLARETQYF.

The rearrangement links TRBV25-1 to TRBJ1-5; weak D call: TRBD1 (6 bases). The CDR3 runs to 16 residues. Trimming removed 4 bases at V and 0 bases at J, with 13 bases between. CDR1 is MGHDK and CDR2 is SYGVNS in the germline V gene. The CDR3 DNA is TGTGCCAGCAGTGGCGGACAGAAGAATAGCAATCAGCCCCAGCATTTT. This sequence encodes CASSGGQKNSNQPQHF.

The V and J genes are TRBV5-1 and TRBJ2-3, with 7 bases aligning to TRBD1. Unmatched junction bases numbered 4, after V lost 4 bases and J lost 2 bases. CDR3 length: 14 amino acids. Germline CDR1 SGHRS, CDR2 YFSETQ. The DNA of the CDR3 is TGCGCCAGCAGCCTTGACAGGGCCACAGATACGCAGTATTTT. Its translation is CASSLDRATDTQYF. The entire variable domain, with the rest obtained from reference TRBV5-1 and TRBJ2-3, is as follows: KAGVTQTPRYLIKTRGQQVTLSCSPISGHRSVSWYQQTPGQGLQFLFEYFSETQRNKGNFPGRFSGRQFSNSRSEMNVSTLELGDSALYLCASSLDRATDTQYFGPGTRLTVL.

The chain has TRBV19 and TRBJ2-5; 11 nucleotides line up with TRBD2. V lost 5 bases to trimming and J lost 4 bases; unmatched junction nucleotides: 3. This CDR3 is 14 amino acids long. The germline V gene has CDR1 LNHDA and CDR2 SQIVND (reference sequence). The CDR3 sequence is CASSPGLAAETQYF. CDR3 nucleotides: TGTGCCAGTAGTCCGGGACTAGCGGCAGAGACCCAGTACTTC.

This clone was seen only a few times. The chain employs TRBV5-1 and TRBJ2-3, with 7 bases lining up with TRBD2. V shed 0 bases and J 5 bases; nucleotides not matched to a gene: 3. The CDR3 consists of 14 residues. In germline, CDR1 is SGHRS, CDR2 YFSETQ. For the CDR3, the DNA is TGCGCCAGCAGCTTGGGTGCTAGCGGAGATACGCAGTATTTT. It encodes CASSLGASGDTQYF.

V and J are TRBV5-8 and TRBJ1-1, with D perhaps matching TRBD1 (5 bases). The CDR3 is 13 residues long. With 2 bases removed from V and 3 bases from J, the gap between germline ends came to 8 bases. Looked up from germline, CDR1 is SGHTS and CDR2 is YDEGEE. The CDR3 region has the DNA TGTGCCAGCAGCTTCGACAGAGACACTGAAGCTTTCTTT. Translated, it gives CASSFDRDTEAFF.

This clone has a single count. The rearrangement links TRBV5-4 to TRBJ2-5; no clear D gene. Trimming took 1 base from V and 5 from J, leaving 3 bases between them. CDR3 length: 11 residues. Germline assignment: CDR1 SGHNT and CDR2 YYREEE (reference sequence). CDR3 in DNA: TGTGCCAGCAGCTTGCGGGAGACCCAGTACTTC. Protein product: CASSLRETQYF.